This is a list of T cell receptor beta chains from one sample in a study of CD8 T cells in Susac syndrome. MiXCR was run by TCRdb on the immunoSEQ multiplex PCR reads, yielding one entry per CDR3 protein. Among 90,000 to 150,000 distinct CDR3 sequences listed, about 95% were seen once. Material: CD4+ T cells from PBMCs. These receptors all stem from a human donor in good health. The CDR3 runs from the conserved cysteine through the conserved F or W. D genes are given only for firm matches.

CDR3 DNA: TGTGCCAGCAGTTTATGGGGACAGGGGGTAGCCAAAAACATTCAGTACTTC
CDR3 protein: CASSLWGQGVAKNIQYF
D gene: TRBD1
J gene: TRBJ2-4
V gene: TRBV28

CDR3 DNA: TGTGCCAGCTCACTTGCCCCCCTAGGCTACGAGCAGTACTTC
CDR3 protein: CASSLAPLGYEQYF
D gene: -
J gene: TRBJ2-7
V gene: TRBV18

CDR3 DNA: TGCAGCGTTGAAAGGACTAGCGGGCAATACAATGAGCAGTTCTTC
CDR3 protein: CSVERTSGQYNEQFF
D gene: TRBD2
J gene: TRBJ2-1
V gene: TRBV29-1

CDR3 DNA: TGTGCCAGTAGCGCTGGGGTCCCCAATCAGCCCCAGCATTTT
CDR3 protein: CASSAGVPNQPQHF
D gene: -
J gene: TRBJ1-5
V gene: TRBV19

CDR3 DNA: TGTGCCAGCAGTTTAACCGCGGGAGGGCTAAATGAGCAGTTCTTC
CDR3 protein: CASSLTAGGLNEQFF
D gene: TRBD2
J gene: TRBJ2-1
V gene: TRBV12-3/TRBV12-4

CDR3 DNA: TGTGCCAGCAGCCAGGCCGGGACAGTGACTGAAGCTTTCTTT
CDR3 protein: CASSQAGTVTEAFF
D gene: TRBD1
J gene: TRBJ1-1
V gene: TRBV7-9

CDR3 DNA: TGTGCCACCGGGACGGCGGGTTTCTACGAGCAGTACTTC
CDR3 protein: CATGTAGFYEQYF
D gene: -
J gene: TRBJ2-7
V gene: TRBV6-2/TRBV6-3

CDR3 DNA: TGTGCCAGCAGTACCCCGGGGACCGAGCAGTACTTC
CDR3 protein: CASSTPGTEQYF
D gene: -
J gene: TRBJ2-7
V gene: TRBV6-2/TRBV6-3

CDR3 DNA: TGTGCCAGCAGTTACTTGGGGGGCAGCTACGAGCAGTACTTC
CDR3 protein: CASSYLGGSYEQYF
D gene: -
J gene: TRBJ2-7
V gene: TRBV6-5

CDR3 DNA: TGTGCCAGCAGTTACCGACTAGCGGGAGCTGAAGAGCAGTTCTTC
CDR3 protein: CASSYRLAGAEEQFF
D gene: TRBD2
J gene: TRBJ2-1
V gene: TRBV6-2/TRBV6-3

CDR3 DNA: TGCGCCAGCAGAGGGTCCGCGAACACCGGGGAGCTGTTTTTT
CDR3 protein: CASRGSANTGELFF
D gene: -
J gene: TRBJ2-2
V gene: TRBV4-3

CDR3 DNA: TGTGCCAGCAGCGTAGAAGGGGCCGGCTACACCTTC
CDR3 protein: CASSVEGAGYTF
D gene: -
J gene: TRBJ1-2
V gene: TRBV9